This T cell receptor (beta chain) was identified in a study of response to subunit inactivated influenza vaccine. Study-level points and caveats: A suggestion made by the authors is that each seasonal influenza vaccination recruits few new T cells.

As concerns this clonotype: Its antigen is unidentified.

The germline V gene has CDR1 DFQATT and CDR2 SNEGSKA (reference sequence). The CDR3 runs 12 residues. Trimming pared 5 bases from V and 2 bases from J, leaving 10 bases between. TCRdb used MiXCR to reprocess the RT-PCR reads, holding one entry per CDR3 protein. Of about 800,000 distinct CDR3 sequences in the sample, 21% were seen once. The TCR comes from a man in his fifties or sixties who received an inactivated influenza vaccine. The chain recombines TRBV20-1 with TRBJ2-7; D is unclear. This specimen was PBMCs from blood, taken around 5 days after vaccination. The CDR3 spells CSASSGTYEQYF. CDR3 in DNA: TGCAGTGCTTCTTCGGGCACCTACGAGCAGTACTTC.